This T cell receptor beta chain was identified during a study of beta chain features in type 1 diabetes. Notes on the study in general: The study found moderately but significantly shorter TCRB CDR3s in all four CD4+ subsets of Type 1 diabetes patients. When cDNA is sequenced, cells with high TCR expression could be over-represented.

This clone was counted between two and nine times. Its specificity is not known. cDNA synthesis used the whole RNA isolate, giving expressed TCRB sequences. Clones were read by immunoSEQ multiplex PCR, and TCRdb kept only the in-frame ones, dropping some. The sample carries 300,000 or so clones, around 8% recorded once. Based on CD45RO/CCR7/CD25/CD127/CD95/CD27, CD4+ regulatory, stem cell-like memory, naive and central memory cells were sorted. With 3 bases clipped from V and 3 bases from J, the junction kept 2 bases outside the gene matches. CDR1 and CDR2 from the germline V gene are SGHRS and YFSETQ. The CDR3 runs to 14 residues.

The chain is built from TRBV5-1 and TRBJ2-7, with 11 nucleotides matching TRBD1. This sequence originates from a woman in her late teens or twenties in good health. The material sequenced was central memory CD4+ T cells from blood. The CDR3 loop is CASSYGTGGYEQYF. CDR3 DNA: TGCGCCAGCAGCTACGGGACAGGGGGCTACGAGCAGTACTTC.